Below, 5 T cell receptor beta chains from the same sample are listed, as sequenced in a study of blood T cells in healthy people across ages. It was with a sample-barcoded 5' primer and a J-beta primer mix that a second PCR of about 6 to 12 cycles was run. MiXCR, run by TCRdb on the 5' RACE reads, gives a single entry per CDR3 protein. The table has approximately 900,000 distinct CDR3 sequences, almost 30% seen once. The sample was also reused in another study, on T cells of mothers and their children.

Sequenced input: blood. All receptors derive from a woman aged 35 to 49 in good health.

The chain uses TRBV3-1 and TRBJ1-2; 7 nucleotides line up with TRBD1. The CDR3 has 15 amino acids. V was clipped by 5 bases and J by 4 bases; unmatched bases: 10. Germline assignment: CDR1 LGHDT and CDR2 YNNKEL (reference sequence). For the CDR3, the DNA is TGTGCCAGCAGCTCGGCTCGGACAGGACGCTATGGCTACACCTTC. It is translated as CASSSARTGRYGYTF.

The rearrangement uses TRBV5-5 and TRBJ2-7; 10 positions match TRBD1. This CDR3 contains 14 residues. V shed 2 bases and J 6 bases; nucleotides not matched to a gene: 5. Germline CDR1 and CDR2: SGHKS and YYEKEE (reference sequence). Here the CDR3 reads CASSFGTGVFEQYF. Written as DNA, the CDR3 is TGTGCCAGCAGCTTCGGGACAGGGGTTTTCGAGCAGTACTTC.

V is TRBV6-2 or TRBV6-3 and J is TRBJ2-1; 8 bases fit TRBD2. The CDR3 extends over 18 amino acids. V lost 2 bases and J lost 2; bases outside the gene matches: 11. The germline V gene has CDR1 MNHEY and CDR2 SVGEGT. The CDR3 loop is CASSYDTASGLTYNEQFF. The CDR3 region has the DNA TGTGCCAGCAGTTACGATACGGCTAGCGGGCTGACCTACAATGAGCAGTTCTTC.

This clonotype was observed a few times. The chain carries TRBV11-1 and TRBJ1-2; the D is unclear. The germline V gene has CDR1 SGHAT and CDR2 FQDESV (reference sequence). V was trimmed by 1 base and J by 7 bases, leaving 13 bases between them. This CDR3 is 14 amino acids long. CDR3 in amino acids: CASSLGREGAGYTF. CDR3 bases: TGTGCCAGCAGCTTAGGGCGAGAGGGCGCTGGCTACACCTTC.

There are a few counts of this clonotype. The CDR3 ends on some other residue instead of the conserved phenylalanine or tryptophan, so this is likely a read error. V and J are TRBV5-1 and TRBJ2-7; TRBD1 matches at 9 bases. There are 17 residues in the CDR3. Per germline, CDR1 SGHRS and CDR2 YFSETQ. Unmatched junction bases numbered 13, after V lost 0 bases and J lost 6 bases. The CDR3 loop reads CASSLGGSRQGVGEQYL. The CDR3 DNA follows: TGCGCCAGCAGCTTGGGGGGCTCTCGACAGGGGGTTGGCGAGCAGTACTTA.